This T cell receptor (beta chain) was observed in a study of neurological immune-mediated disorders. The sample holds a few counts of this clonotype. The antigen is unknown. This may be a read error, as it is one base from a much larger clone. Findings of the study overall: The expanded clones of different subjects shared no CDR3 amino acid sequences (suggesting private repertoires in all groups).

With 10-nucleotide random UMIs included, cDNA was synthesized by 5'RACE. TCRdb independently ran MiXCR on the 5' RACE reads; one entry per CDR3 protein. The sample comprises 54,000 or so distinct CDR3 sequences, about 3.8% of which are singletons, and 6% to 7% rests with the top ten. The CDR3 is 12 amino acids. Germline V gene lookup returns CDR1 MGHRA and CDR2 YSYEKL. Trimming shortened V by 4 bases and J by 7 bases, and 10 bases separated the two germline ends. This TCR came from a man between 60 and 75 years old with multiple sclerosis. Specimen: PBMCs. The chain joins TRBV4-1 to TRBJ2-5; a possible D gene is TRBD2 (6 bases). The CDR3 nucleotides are TGCGCCAGCAGCCCTATCGGGGGGACCCAGTACTTC. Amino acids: CASSPIGGTQYF.